Presented here are 3 T cell receptor beta chains from one specimen sequenced in a study of shared clonotypes between healthy human individuals. The data were produced by immunoSEQ multiplex PCR, yet TCRdb's version contains in-frame clones alone and is incomplete. The repertoire includes approximately 620,000 clones, roughly 97% of them detected once, and 0.055% to 0.07% sits in the top ten. Sequencing input: naive CD4+ T cells sorted from blood. Subset indicated: CD45RA+ positively selected. These receptor sequences come from a woman under 40 in good health.

This chain connects TRBV29-1 to TRBJ2-7, with D uncertain. With 6 bases removed from V and 4 bases from J, the gap between germline ends came to 13 bases. CDR3 size: 12 residues. Germline-derived CDR1 and CDR2 are SQVTM and ANQGSEA. CDR3 coding DNA: TGCAGCGTCTTCACGGACGGTTACGAGCAGTACTTC. It specifies CSVFTDGYEQYF.

The chain couples TRBV6-1 to TRBJ2-4; D is perhaps TRBD1 (5 bases). This CDR3 region has 13 residues. Germline CDR1 is MNHNS and CDR2 is SASEGT. Trimming shortened V by 8 bases and J by 4 bases, and 12 bases separated the two germline ends. The CDR3 DNA reads as TGTGCCAGCCTAGGGGTAGTTAAAAACATTCAGTACTTC. It is translated as CASLGVVKNIQYF.

In this sample, this clone turned up a few times. The chain has TRBV19 and TRBJ1-1; D not certain. CDR1 and CDR2 (germline): LNHDA, SQIVND (reference sequence). The CDR3 extends over 12 amino acids. V lost 3 bases and J 0 bases, leaving 2 bases between the germline ends. CDR3 region: CASSIVNTEAFF. The CDR3 DNA sequence: TGTGCCAGTAGTATTGTGAACACTGAAGCTTTCTTT.